The T cell receptor beta chain described here comes from a study of OX40 agonist ivuxolimab in advanced cancers. Study at large: Across the patients, intravenous ivuxolimab was delivered every 2 weeks at 0.01 to 10 mg/kg. Three patients showed partial responses: one hepatocellular carcinoma and two cutaneous melanoma cases.

Study results and caveats: At doses 0.1 to 3.0 mg/kg, CD4+ and CD8+ clones expanded. Clonal expansion in partial responders at 0.1-3.0 mg/kg ranked among the lowest.

After removal of 2 bases from V and 6 bases from J, the junction contained 7 bases not matched to a gene. Germline V lookup: CDR1 SGHRS, CDR2 YFSETQ. This CDR3 comprises 14 residues. Clones were read by immunoSEQ multiplex PCR, and TCRdb kept only the in-frame ones, dropping some. The sample records approximately 77,000 clones, 85% being singletons. On this clone itself: Its antigen is not identified.

Sequencing was performed on CD4+ or CD8+ T cells sorted from blood, taken in a trial of the OX40 agonist ivuxolimab. The chain has TRBV5-1 and TRBJ2-7; TRBD1 agrees at 8 bases. The sequence came from an adult with an advanced solid tumor such as melanoma, head and neck, liver or kidney cancer. The CDR3 loop is CASSFATGVGEQYF. In nucleotides, the CDR3 is TGCGCCAGCAGCTTCGCGACAGGGGTAGGCGAGCAGTACTTC. Full variable domain (remainder filled in from reference TRBV5-1 and TRBJ2-7): KAGVTQTPRYLIKTRGQQVTLSCSPISGHRSVSWYQQTPGQGLQFLFEYFSETQRNKGNFPGRFSGRQFSNSRSEMNVSTLELGDSALYLCASSFATGVGEQYFGPGTRLTVT.